The TCR beta chain under discussion was sequenced for a study of blood T cell repertoires in COVID-19. Some clones are missing from TCRdb's copy, which holds only in-frame ones; the method was immunoSEQ multiplex PCR. Found here are about 75,000 clones, approximately 90% of them singletons; the top ten hold 6% to 7%. Germline CDR1 is SGHTA and CDR2 is FQGNSA. The CDR3 is 14 amino acids. The junction had 8 bases not matched to a gene; V was cut back by 5 bases and J by 7 bases. The source is a woman aged 45-65 years with acute or convalescent COVID-19. The V call is TRBV7-2, the J call TRBJ1-5; TRBD1 matches at 7 bases. Sequencing was carried out using peripheral blood. CDR3 amino acids: CASSGGQVQQPQHF. The CDR3 DNA reads as TGTGCCAGCAGCGGCGGACAGGTTCAACAGCCCCAGCATTTT.